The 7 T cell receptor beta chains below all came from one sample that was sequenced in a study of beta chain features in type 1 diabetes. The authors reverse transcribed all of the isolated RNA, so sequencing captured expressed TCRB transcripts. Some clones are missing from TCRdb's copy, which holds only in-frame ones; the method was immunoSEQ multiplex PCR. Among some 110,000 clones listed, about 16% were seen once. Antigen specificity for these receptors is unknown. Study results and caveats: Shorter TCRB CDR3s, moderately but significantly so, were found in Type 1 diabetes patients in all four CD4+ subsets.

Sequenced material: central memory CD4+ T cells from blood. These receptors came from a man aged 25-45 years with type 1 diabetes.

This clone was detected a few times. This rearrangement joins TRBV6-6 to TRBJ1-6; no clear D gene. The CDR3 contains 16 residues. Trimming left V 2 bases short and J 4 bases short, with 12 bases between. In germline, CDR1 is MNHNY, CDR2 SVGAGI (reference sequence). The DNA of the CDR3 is TGTGCCAGCAGTTACAAGACGGACGAGTATAATTCACCCCTCCACTTT. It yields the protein CASSYKTDEYNSPLHF.

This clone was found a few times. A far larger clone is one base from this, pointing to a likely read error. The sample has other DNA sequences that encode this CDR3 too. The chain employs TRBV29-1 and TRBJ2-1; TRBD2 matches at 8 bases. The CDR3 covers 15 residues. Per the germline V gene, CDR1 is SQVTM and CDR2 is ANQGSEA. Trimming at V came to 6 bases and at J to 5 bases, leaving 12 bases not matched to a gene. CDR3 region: CSVGWSGGANNEQFF. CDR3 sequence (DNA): TGCAGCGTGGGCTGGTCCGGGGGGGCCAACAATGAGCAGTTCTTC.

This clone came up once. The CDR3 DNA is TGTGCCAGCAGCTTGACAGGCGGGGGGCACGAGACCCAGTACTTC. Amino acid sequence: CASSLTGGGHETQYF. This rearrangement joins TRBV7-9 to TRBJ2-5; 8 nucleotides agree with TRBD2. The germline V gene has CDR1 SEHNR and CDR2 FQNEAQ (reference sequence). The CDR3 has 15 residues. Trimming removed 3 bases from V and 5 bases from J; junction bases left unmatched: 8.

The CDR3 sequence is CAISEGTGALIDTQYF. The CDR3 DNA is TGTGCCATCAGTGAAGGGACAGGAGCCCTGATAGATACGCAGTATTTT. The chain combines TRBV10-3 with TRBJ2-3; 8 bases match TRBD1. The V segment lost 3 bases and the J segment 5 bases; nucleotides outside the gene matches: 10. This CDR3 contains 16 residues. Per the germline V gene, CDR1 is ENHRY and CDR2 is SYGVKD.

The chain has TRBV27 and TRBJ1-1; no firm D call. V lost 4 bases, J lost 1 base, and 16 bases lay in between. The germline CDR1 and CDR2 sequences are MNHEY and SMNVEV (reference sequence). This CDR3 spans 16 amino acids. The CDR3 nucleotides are TGTGCCAGCAGTTCATCGGGATTCCTCCCGAACACTGAAGCTTTCTTT. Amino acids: CASSSSGFLPNTEAFF.

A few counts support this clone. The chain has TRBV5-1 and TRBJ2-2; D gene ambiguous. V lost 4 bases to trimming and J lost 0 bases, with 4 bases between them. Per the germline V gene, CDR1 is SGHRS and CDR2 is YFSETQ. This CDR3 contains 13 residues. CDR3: CASSAANTGELFF. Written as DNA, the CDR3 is TGCGCCAGCAGCGCAGCGAACACCGGGGAGCTGTTTTTT.

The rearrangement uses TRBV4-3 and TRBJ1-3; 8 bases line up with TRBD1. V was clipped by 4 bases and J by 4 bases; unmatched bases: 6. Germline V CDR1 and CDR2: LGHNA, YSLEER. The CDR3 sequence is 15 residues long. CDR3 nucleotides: TGCGCCAGCAGCCTTTCAGGGGGCACCGGAAACACCATATATTTT. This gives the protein CASSLSGGTGNTIYF.